Presented here are 25 T cell receptor beta chains from one specimen sequenced in a study of blood T cell repertoires in COVID-19. Produced via immunoSEQ multiplex PCR; TCRdb's table is partial and in-frame only. The repertoire has under 200,000 clones, more than 80% of them found once; the top ten carry around 12%. Sequenced: PBMCs or T cells enriched from blood (not recorded which). Every receptor here comes from a man aged 45-65 years who had recovered from COVID-19.

V is TRBV5-1 and J is TRBJ2-7; 7 nucleotides line up with TRBD2. This CDR3 region has 15 residues. Unmatched junction bases numbered 9, after V lost 3 bases and J lost 3 bases. CDR1 is SGHRS and CDR2 is YFSETQ in the germline V gene. The CDR3 DNA reads as TGCGCCAGCAGCTGGGGGGAGGGAGGAGGCTACGAGCAGTACTTC. It codes for CASSWGEGGGYEQYF.

The chain couples TRBV5-5 to TRBJ2-3; TRBD2 matches at 12 bases. The germline V gene has CDR1 SGHKS and CDR2 YYEKEE (reference sequence). The CDR3 extends over 16 amino acids. Trimming cost V 4 bases and J 2 bases; bases outside gene matches: 5. This CDR3 is CASSPRTSGDTDTQYF. The CDR3 DNA is TGTGCCAGCAGCCCTAGGACTAGCGGGGACACAGATACGCAGTATTTT.

The chain couples TRBV11-2 to TRBJ1-3; a weak D match, TRBD1 (5 bases). Germline assignment: CDR1 SGHAT and CDR2 FQNNGV. Trimming cost V 1 base and J 0 bases, with 10 bases left between them. The CDR3 runs to 16 residues. In nucleotides, the CDR3 is TGTGCCAGCAGCTTAGGGGGCCGAAGCTCTGGAAACACCATATATTTT. It encodes CASSLGGRSSGNTIYF. The full variable domain, with the rest looked up from reference TRBV11-2 and TRBJ1-3, is EAGVAQSPRYKIIEKRQSVAFWCNPISGHATLYWYQQILGQGPKLLIQFQNNGVVDDSQLPKDRFSAERLKGVDSTLKIQPAKLEDSAVYLCASSLGGRSSGNTIYFGEGSWLTVV.

The chain combines TRBV6-5 with TRBJ1-1; TRBD1 might be the D (5 bases). Looked up from germline, CDR1 is MNHEY and CDR2 is SVGAGI. The CDR3 is made up of 13 amino acids. Trimming removed 5 bases at V and 3 bases at J, with 10 bases between. The CDR3 nucleotides are TGTGCCAGCAGTCGTTTGGGGCACACTGAAGCTTTCTTT. Its protein is CASSRLGHTEAFF.

In this sample, this clone turned up once. The rearrangement uses TRBV18 and TRBJ1-5; D is unclear. In germline, CDR1 is KGHSH, CDR2 LQKENI. V gave up 2 bases and J gave up 4 bases, with 9 bases separating them. The CDR3 spans 14 residues. The CDR3 bases are TGTGCCAGCTCACCATCTACAGAGAATCAGCCCCAGCATTTT. This gives the protein CASSPSTENQPQHF.

The V and J genes are TRBV7-9 and TRBJ1-5; D ambiguous. Looked up from germline, CDR1 is SEHNR and CDR2 is FQNEAQ (reference sequence). The CDR3 totals 12 residues. Trimming shortened V by 6 bases and J by 6 bases, and 9 bases separated the two germline ends. In DNA, the CDR3 is TGTGCCAGCAGTCGGGTGGGTCAGCCCCAGCATTTT. Translating gives CASSRVGQPQHF.

V is TRBV27 and J is TRBJ2-1; a weak D match, TRBD1 (5 bases). Germline-derived CDR1 and CDR2 are MNHEY and SMNVEV (reference sequence). V lost 7 bases, J lost 4 bases, and 14 bases lay in between. The CDR3 runs to 14 residues. CDR3 in DNA: TGTGCCAGCAAAGGGCAGGGTGTGTACAATGAGCAGTTCTTC. Translating it yields CASKGQGVYNEQFF.

The chain carries TRBV4-1 and TRBJ2-5; 9 bases agree with TRBD2. Per the germline V gene, CDR1 is MGHRA and CDR2 is YSYEKL. CDR3 length: 17 amino acids. The trim removed 0 bases at V and 5 bases at J, leaving 10 bases unmatched. The CDR3 nucleotides read TGCGCCAGCAGCCAAGAGAGATGGCTAGCGGGGTCGGAGACCCAGTACTTC. As protein: CASSQERWLAGSETQYF.

The CDR3 DNA sequence: TGTGCCATCAGGAAGGGACTAGCGGGCGGGGGCACAGATACGCAGTATTTT. It is translated as CAIRKGLAGGGTDTQYF. The V gene is TRBV10-3, the J gene TRBJ2-3, with 12 bases matching TRBD2. CDR1 and CDR2 from the germline V gene are ENHRY and SYGVKD. The CDR3 runs to 17 residues. The trim removed 6 bases at V and 1 base at J, leaving 8 bases unmatched.

The rearrangement links TRBV4-1 to TRBJ1-2; D uncertain. The V gene's germline CDR1 is MGHRA and CDR2 YSYEKL. The V end was cut by 6 bases, the J end by 4 bases, with 15 bases between. This CDR3 spans 14 amino acids. The CDR3 protein is CASSPPQELYGYTF. In nucleotides, the CDR3 is TGCGCCAGCAGTCCACCCCAAGAACTCTATGGCTACACCTTC.

This clone has a handful of counts. Other DNA sequences in the sample encode the same CDR3. The V and J genes are TRBV9 and TRBJ2-3; D uncertain. V was cut by 1 base and J by 2 bases, with 11 bases left in between. From germline, CDR1 is SGDLS and CDR2 YYNGEE. The CDR3 runs to 15 residues. The CDR3 DNA sequence: TGTGCCAGCAGCGTATCCCCCGGGTCCACAGATACGCAGTATTTT. Translating gives CASSVSPGSTDTQYF.

V and J are TRBV27 and TRBJ2-7, with TRBD1 matching 7 bases. CDR1 and CDR2 from the germline V gene are MNHEY and SMNVEV (reference sequence). V lost 6 bases, J lost 3 bases, and 8 bases stayed unmatched. CDR3 length: 14 amino acids. The CDR3 spells CASRNRGNFYEQYF. The CDR3 DNA reads TGTGCCAGCAGAAACAGGGGAAACTTCTACGAGCAGTACTTC.

This chain connects TRBV11-2 to TRBJ2-1; D is unclear. This CDR3 has 15 residues. V lost 0 bases, J lost 9 bases, and 15 bases lay in between. CDR1 is SGHAT and CDR2 is FQNNGV in the germline V gene. The CDR3 region has the DNA TGTGCCAGCAGCTTAGAGATCGTTTCTCAGATTGAGCAGTTCTTC. It encodes CASSLEIVSQIEQFF.

The CDR3 sequence: CASSSRGTGAYEQYF. The DNA of the CDR3 is TGTGCCAGCAGCTCTAGGGGGACAGGAGCCTACGAGCAGTACTTC. This chain links TRBV7-8 with TRBJ2-7; 8 bases agree with TRBD1. The CDR3 extends over 15 amino acids. Germline assignment: CDR1 SGHVS and CDR2 FQNEAQ. V was clipped by 4 bases and J by 2 bases; unmatched bases: 7.

The chain has TRBV3-1 (or the pseudogene TRBV3-2) and TRBJ2-3; D may be TRBD1 (5 bases). CDR3 length equals 15 residues. V lost 1 base, J lost 2 bases, and 10 bases lay in between. Per germline, CDR1 LGHDT and CDR2 YNNKEL (reference sequence). The CDR3 loop reads CASSQGTTYTDTQYF. The DNA of the CDR3 is TGTGCCAGCAGCCAAGGGACAACCTACACAGATACGCAGTATTTT.

The chain uses TRBV7-2 and TRBJ2-5; 11 nucleotides agree with TRBD2. V gave up 0 bases and J gave up 1 base; unmatched junction bases: 7. The germline V gene has CDR1 SGHTA and CDR2 FQGNSA. CDR3 length equals 18 residues. CDR3 sequence reads: CASSLAGVSGGGQETQYF. CDR3 DNA sequence: TGTGCCAGCAGCTTAGCAGGGGTTAGCGGGGGGGGCCAAGAGACCCAGTACTTC.

The chain carries TRBV12-3 or TRBV12-4 and TRBJ1-4, with D possibly being TRBD1 (6 bases). The CDR3 contains 13 residues. V was clipped by 1 base and J by 11 bases, with 11 bases between them. Written as DNA, the CDR3 is TGTGCCAGCAGTTTAGAAGGGACACATAAACTGTTTTTT. Its translation is CASSLEGTHKLFF.

The rearrangement joins TRBV5-6 to TRBJ1-2, with 8 bases that match TRBD1. CDR1 SGHDT and CDR2 YYEEEE come from the germline V gene. J lost 8 bases, V lost 4 bases, and 13 bases had no gene match. The CDR3 length is 15 residues. CDR3: CASSPFRTGRWGYTF. The CDR3 DNA sequence: TGTGCCAGCAGCCCCTTTCGGACAGGGAGATGGGGCTACACCTTC. Full variable domain (outside the CDR3, taken from reference TRBV5-6 and TRBJ1-2): DAGVTQSPTHLIKTRGQQVTLRCSPKSGHDTVSWYQQALGQGPQFIFQYYEEEERQRGNFPDRFSGHQFPNYSSELNVNALLLGDSALYLCASSPFRTGRWGYTFGSGTRLTVV.

The chain recombines TRBV7-8 with TRBJ1-5; TRBD1 agrees at 8 bases. Per the germline V gene, CDR1 is SGHVS and CDR2 is FQNEAQ. The CDR3 covers 15 residues. V lost 1 base, J lost 8 bases, and 7 bases stayed unmatched. In nucleotides, the CDR3 is TGTGCCAGCAGCTTAGGGACAGGGATGGTTAAGCCCCAGCATTTT. Its translation is CASSLGTGMVKPQHF.

This clone was seen a handful of times. The chain carries TRBV4-2 and TRBJ1-2, with 7 bases identical to TRBD1. Germline trimming cut 4 bases from V and 8 bases from J; bases unmatched to any gene: 10. Germline V lookup: CDR1 LGHNA, CDR2 YNFKEQ. CDR3 length: 14 amino acids. The CDR3 protein is CASSPRGRGWGYTF. The DNA of the CDR3 is TGTGCCAGCAGCCCCCGGGGCAGGGGGTGGGGCTACACCTTC.

The genes are TRBV3-1 (or the pseudogene TRBV3-2) and TRBJ2-1; 8 positions match TRBD2. V lost 0 bases and J lost 9; bases outside the gene matches: 10. The CDR3 is made up of 16 amino acids. CDR1 LGHDT and CDR2 YNNKEL come from the germline V gene (reference sequence). CDR3 DNA sequence: TGTGCCAGCAGCCAAGATGAGCGGGGGTCCTCAGCTGAGCAGTTCTTC. Protein: CASSQDERGSSAEQFF.

The CDR3 sequence: CASSLTDSPLHF. In DNA, the CDR3 is TGTGCCAGCAGCCTAACAGATTCACCCCTCCACTTT. V is TRBV3-1 (or the pseudogene TRBV3-2) and J is TRBJ1-6; D call uncertain. CDR1 LGHDT and CDR2 YNNKEL come from the germline V gene (reference sequence). The CDR3 totals 12 residues. V lost 4 bases and J 8 bases, leaving 6 bases between the germline ends.

The chain uses TRBV5-1 and TRBJ2-3, with 8 bases that match TRBD2. CDR3 size: 15 residues. The V gene's germline CDR1 is SGHRS and CDR2 YFSETQ. The V gene end was trimmed by 6 bases and the J gene end by 3 bases; junction bases not matched to a gene: 9. The DNA for the CDR3 is TGCGCCAGCACCTCCGGGGGGGCCCGAACAGATACGCAGTATTTT. Its protein product is CASTSGGARTDTQYF.

V and J are TRBV24-1 and TRBJ1-2, with 8 bases aligning to TRBD1. Germline values: CDR1 KGHDR, CDR2 SFDVKD. After removal of 4 bases from V and 6 bases from J, the junction contained 9 bases not matched to a gene. The CDR3 runs 15 residues. CDR3 sequence: CATSDPGQAFDGYTF. The CDR3 DNA reads as TGTGCCACCAGTGACCCGGGACAGGCCTTTGATGGCTACACCTTC.

The V gene is TRBV28, the J gene TRBJ2-1, with D possibly matching TRBD1 (6 bases). Trimming shortened V by 1 base and J by 0 bases, and 10 bases separated the two germline ends. The germline V gene has CDR1 MDHEN and CDR2 SYDVKM. This CDR3 is 16 amino acids long. CDR3: CASSLLGDNSYNEQFF. The DNA of the CDR3 is TGTGCCAGCAGTTTATTGGGGGACAACTCCTACAATGAGCAGTTCTTC. Together with reference TRBV28 and TRBJ2-1, the CDR3 gives the full variable domain: DVKVTQSSRYLVKRTGEKVFLECVQDMDHENMFWYRQDPGLGLRLIYFSYDVKMKEKGDIPEGYSVSREKKERFSLILESASTNQTSMYLCASSLLGDNSYNEQFFGPGTRLTVL.